The 8 T cell receptor beta chains given below trace back to one sample, sequenced in a study of cytomegalovirus exposure and HLA in healthy donors. 60 Vbeta and 13 Jbeta primers were used in PCR. Using immunoSEQ multiplex PCR, the repertoire was profiled, and TCRdb retains in-frame clones only, with some absent. The sample contains roughly 130,000 clones, approximately 70% of which appear only once. Sequencing was done on a sample of PBMCs. The receptors stem from a woman aged 60-75 years in good health and CMV-seropositive.

There are a few counts of this clone. Compared with germline, one end of the junction differs, possibly owing to a read error. The chain couples TRBV20-1 to TRBJ1-1; no reliable D call. Germline V gene sequence: CDR1 DFQATT, CDR2 SNEGSKA (reference sequence). This CDR3 comprises 9 residues. The CDR3 DNA sequence: TGCAGTGCTAGCCAACGAAGAGACTTT. This encodes CSASQRRDF.

This rearrangement joins TRBV2 to TRBJ1-5, with D possibly matching TRBD1 (6 bases). The CDR3 sequence is 15 residues long. Germline loops: CDR1 SNHLY, CDR2 FYNNEI. The V gene lost 7 bases and the J gene lost 6 bases, with 19 bases spanning the gap. The DNA for the CDR3 is TGTGCCAGCACCTCCGGACGGGGGGCGAGTCAGCCCCAGCATTTT. It specifies CASTSGRGASQPQHF.

In this sample, this clone turned up a few times. The V and J genes are TRBV9 and TRBJ2-7; 10 bases agree with TRBD1. The trim removed 0 bases at V and 2 bases at J, leaving 5 bases unmatched. Germline V lookup: CDR1 SGDLS, CDR2 YYNGEE. This CDR3 has 16 residues. The CDR3 spells CASSVAGTGVPYEQYF. DNA of the CDR3: TGTGCCAGCAGCGTAGCTGGGACAGGGGTCCCCTACGAGCAGTACTTC.

The V and J genes are TRBV10-3 and TRBJ2-5; 10 nucleotides align to TRBD1. Trimming at V came to 7 bases and at J to 4 bases, leaving 3 bases not matched to a gene. Germline CDR1 reads ENHRY; CDR2 reads SYGVKD. The CDR3 has 13 residues. In DNA form, the CDR3 reads TGTGCCATCATGGGGGACAGGGGAGAGACCCAGTACTTC. Amino acids: CAIMGDRGETQYF.

The chain carries TRBV1 and TRBJ2-7; TRBD2, as called in the table, went unchecked against the DNA. TRBV1 is a recognized pseudogene. CDR3 length equals 18 residues. For the CDR3, the DNA is TGCACCAGCAGCCCCCGGACTAGCGGGGGGGCCAAGTCCTACGAGCAGTACTTC. This encodes CTSSPRTSGGAKSYEQYF.

This chain links TRBV6-1 with TRBJ1-6; the D gene is possibly TRBD1 (5 bases). Germline V CDR1 and CDR2: MNHNS, SASEGT. This CDR3 is built from 14 residues. V lost 5 bases, J lost 13 bases, and 18 bases lay in between. CDR3 loop: CASSYAGTGGPLHF. The CDR3 DNA is TGTGCCAGCAGTTATGCCGGGACGGGGGGTCCCCTCCACTTT.

The V call is TRBV18, the J call TRBJ2-2; possible D gene TRBD1, 5 bases. Trimming removed 0 bases at V and 7 bases at J, with 12 bases between. Germline V lookup: CDR1 KGHSH, CDR2 LQKENI. The CDR3 runs 15 residues. CDR3 region: CASSPPSQGDGELFF. CDR3 DNA: TGTGCCAGCTCACCACCTTCGCAGGGCGACGGGGAGCTGTTTTTT. Supplemented by reference TRBV18 and TRBJ2-2, the full variable domain reads NAGVMQNPRHLVRRRGQEARLRCSPMKGHSHVYWYRQLPEEGLKFMVYLQKENIIDESGMPKERFSAEFPKEGPSILRIQQVVRGDSAAYFCASSPPSQGDGELFFGEGSRLTVL.

The chain combines TRBV5-1 with TRBJ2-5, with TRBD2 matching over 9 bases. Germline V gene data show CDR1 as SGHRS and CDR2 as YFSETQ. Unmatched junction bases numbered 8, after V lost 6 bases and J lost 5 bases. The CDR3 extends over 14 amino acids. The CDR3, as DNA: TGCGCCAGCATGGGCGGGGGGGCCATGGAGACCCAGTACTTC. Its translation is CASMGGGAMETQYF.